The clone carrying this T cell receptor (beta chain) was observed a handful of times. As yet, its antigen is unknown. The sample comes from a study of identical twins. After template switching added a universal primer site, the resulting cDNA carried unique molecular identifiers. One entry per CDR3 protein, called by TCRdb with MiXCR from the 5' RACE reads. The sample consists of roughly 690,000 distinct CDR3 sequences, 21% of them appearing once. Regarding the study as a whole: Part of the zero-insertion signal could reflect confounding by invariant MAIT and iNKT cells.

The same sample was also used in a study of T cells expressing NK-cell markers. Turning to that study: In four donors, dominant clonotypes made up roughly 28.3-65% of CD3+CD56-NKG2C+ cells.

The receptor comes from a young woman in good health. Sequences were obtained from PBMCs.

The CDR3: CASQSRVLPPYEQYF. CDR3 nucleotide sequence: TGTGCCAGCCAAAGCAGGGTTTTACCCCCCTACGAGCAGTACTTC. This rearrangement joins TRBV28 to TRBJ2-7; a possible D gene is TRBD1 (5 bases). The V end was cut by 8 bases, the J end by 2 bases, with 19 bases between. CDR3 size: 15 residues. Germline V gene lookup returns CDR1 MDHEN and CDR2 SYDVKM.